This T cell receptor beta chain is from a study of OX40 agonist ivuxolimab in advanced cancers. Study overall: An agonistic anti-OX40 (CD134) antibody, ivuxolimab, was used to treat the patients. Study results and caveats: Expanded clones were, on average, more numerous in CD8+ T cells than in CD4+. Also present in some nonresponders was a low level of normalized T-cell clonal expansion.

Of note for this clone: The antigen is not known.

The timepoints at which blood was sampled were baseline, cycle 4 day 1, and cycle 7 day 1. The CDR3 is 14 amino acids. The V and J ends lost 6 bases and 8 bases respectively, with 19 bases between them. Germline assignment: CDR1 MNHNS and CDR2 SASEGT. Method: immunoSEQ multiplex PCR; TCRdb's copy keeps in-frame clones and lacks some. The top ten clones hold roughly 0.25% of a sample with about 80,000 clones, over 75% of them seen once. The sequence was obtained from an adult with an advanced solid tumor such as melanoma, head and neck, liver or kidney cancer. This specimen consisted of CD4+ or CD8+ T cells sorted from blood, obtained in a trial of the OX40 agonist ivuxolimab. This rearrangement joins TRBV6-1 to TRBJ1-2; maybe TRBD1 (5 bases). The CDR3 reads CASRHRDGALGYTF. The CDR3, as DNA: TGTGCCAGCAGACACCGGGACGGAGCGTTGGGCTACACCTTC.